This T cell receptor (beta chain) appears in the sequencing data of a study of control samples from healthy donors and cancer patients. Sequencing was performed with immunoSEQ multiplex PCR; in TCRdb, only in-frame clones are kept and a portion is missing. The data show around 150,000 clones, approximately 90% seen once. A few counts support this clone. The CDR3 does not end in the conserved phenylalanine or tryptophan, so this is likely a read error. The limits of the CDR3 on the DNA are not certain, so only TCRdb's listed CDR3 is given. Germline values: CDR1 KGHDR, CDR2 SFDVKD. The CDR3 is 13 residues long, counting both termini.

This sequence joins TRBV24-1 and TRBJ1-1; TRBD1 is the table's D call and was not checked against the DNA. The specimen sequenced was blood. This clonotype originated in a man younger than 45 in good health. The CDR3 spells CATSDTPGQGGGR.